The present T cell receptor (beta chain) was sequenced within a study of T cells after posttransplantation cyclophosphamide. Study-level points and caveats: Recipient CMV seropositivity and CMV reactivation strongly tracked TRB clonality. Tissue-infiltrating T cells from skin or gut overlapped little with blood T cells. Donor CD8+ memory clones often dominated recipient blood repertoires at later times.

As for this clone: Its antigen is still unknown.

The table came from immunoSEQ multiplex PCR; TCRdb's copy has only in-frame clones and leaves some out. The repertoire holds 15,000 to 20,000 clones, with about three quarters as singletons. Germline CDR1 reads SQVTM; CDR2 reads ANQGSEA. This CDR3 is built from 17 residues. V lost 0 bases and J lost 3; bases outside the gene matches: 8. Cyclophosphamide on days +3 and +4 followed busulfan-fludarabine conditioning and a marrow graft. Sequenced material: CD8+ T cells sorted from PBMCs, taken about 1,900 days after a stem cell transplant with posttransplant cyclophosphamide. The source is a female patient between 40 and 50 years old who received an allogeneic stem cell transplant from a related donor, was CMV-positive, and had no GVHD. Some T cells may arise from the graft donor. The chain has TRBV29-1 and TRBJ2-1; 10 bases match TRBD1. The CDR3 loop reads CSVEDLGGTGDYNEQFF. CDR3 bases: TGCAGCGTTGAAGATCTTGGCGGGACAGGGGACTACAATGAGCAGTTCTTC.